A single sample is the source of the 32 T cell receptor beta chains below, sequenced in a study of blood T cell repertoires in COVID-19. The method was immunoSEQ multiplex PCR; TCRdb's version includes in-frame clones alone and lacks a portion of them. This table has over 250,000 clones, approximately 89% appearing once. Sequenced sample: PBMCs or T cells enriched from blood (not recorded which). Source of these receptors: a woman under 30 who had recovered from COVID-19.

Only one count was recorded for this clone. The chain links TRBV2 to TRBJ1-1, with TRBD1 as a possible D gene (5 bases). Trimming took off 6 bases at V and 1 base at J, with 9 bases between the two ends. Germline V CDR1 and CDR2: SNHLY, FYNNEI. The CDR3 loop spans 13 amino acids. CDR3 amino acids: CASRGDRNTEAFF. Written as DNA, the CDR3 is TGTGCCAGCAGAGGCGACAGGAACACTGAAGCTTTCTTT.

The chain employs TRBV5-8 and TRBJ1-1; D unresolved. The V end lost 0 bases, the J end lost 3 bases, and 6 bases lay between the germline ends. This CDR3 region has 13 residues. Looked up from germline, CDR1 is SGHTS and CDR2 is YDEGEE. CDR3 sequence reads: CASSLGRYTEAFF. Here the CDR3 DNA reads TGTGCCAGCAGCTTGGGGAGGTACACTGAAGCTTTCTTT. The variable domain in full, with the rest retrieved from reference TRBV5-8 and TRBJ1-1, is EAGVTQSPTHLIKTRGQQATLRCSPISGHTSVYWYQQALGLGLQFLLWYDEGEERNRGNFPPRFSGRQFPNYSSELNVNALELEDSALYLCASSLGRYTEAFFGQGTRLTVV.

The CDR3 DNA sequence: TGTGCCAGCAGCTCGGTAGGGGGCGATTTTGGAAGGAACGGTGAAAAACTGTTTTTT. Protein: CASSSVGGDFGRNGEKLFF. The genes are TRBV3-1 (or the pseudogene TRBV3-2) and TRBJ1-4, with 7 bases identical to TRBD1. This CDR3 has 19 residues. V was clipped by 5 bases and J by 7 bases; unmatched bases: 22. Germline CDR1 LGHDT, CDR2 YNNKEL (reference sequence).

The V call is TRBV7-9, the J call TRBJ2-1; 8 bases fit TRBD2. This CDR3 is built from 17 residues. The V gene end was trimmed by 2 bases and the J gene end by 4 bases; junction bases not matched to a gene: 10. Germline V CDR1 and CDR2: SEHNR, FQNEAQ (reference sequence). The CDR3 nucleotides are TGTGCCAGCAGCTTAATTAGGTCTAGCGGGCCATACAATGAGCAGTTCTTC. This gives the protein CASSLIRSSGPYNEQFF.

The chain couples TRBV5-6 to TRBJ2-7; tentative D call: TRBD1 (6 bases). V lost 3 bases, J lost 5 bases, and 15 bases lay in between. The CDR3 covers 14 residues. Germline V lookup: CDR1 SGHDT, CDR2 YYEEEE. The CDR3 loop is CASSSITGINEQYF. In DNA, the CDR3 is TGTGCCAGCAGCTCGATTACAGGGATTAACGAGCAGTACTTC. The full variable domain, its missing parts supplied by reference TRBV5-6 and TRBJ2-7, is DAGVTQSPTHLIKTRGQQVTLRCSPKSGHDTVSWYQQALGQGPQFIFQYYEEEERQRGNFPDRFSGHQFPNYSSELNVNALLLGDSALYLCASSSITGINEQYFGPGTRLTVT.

This clone showed up just once. The chain carries TRBV19 and TRBJ2-2, with TRBD2 matching over 10 bases. The CDR3 totals 16 residues. Germline CDR1 reads LNHDA; CDR2 reads SQIVND (reference sequence). J lost 3 bases, V lost 4 bases, and 5 bases had no gene match. The CDR3 nucleotides read TGTGCCAGTAGTACTGGACTAGCGGCCTACACCGGGGAGCTGTTTTTT. Amino acid sequence: CASSTGLAAYTGELFF.

This clone was recorded once. The chain recombines TRBV6-2 or TRBV6-3 with TRBJ2-3; 11 bases align to TRBD2. The CDR3 is made up of 16 amino acids. Germline V gives CDR1 MNHEY, CDR2 SVGEGT. V lost 6 bases and J lost 6; bases outside the gene matches: 11. CDR3 sequence: CASSRGLAGGADTQYF. The CDR3 DNA sequence: TGTGCCAGCAGCAGAGGGCTAGCGGGAGGTGCGGATACGCAGTATTTT.

CDR3 nucleotides: TGTGCCAGCAGTAAAGCGGGAATTAGCCCGTCCAACGAGCAGTACTTC. Amino acid sequence: CASSKAGISPSNEQYF. This rearrangement joins TRBV27 to TRBJ2-7; 7 bases align to TRBD2. The CDR3 covers 16 residues. Trimming took 5 bases from V and 5 from J; bases not matched to a gene: 15. Germline V CDR1 and CDR2: MNHEY, SMNVEV (reference sequence).

The chain is built from TRBV7-9 and TRBJ1-3, with TRBD1 matching 8 bases. Germline-derived CDR1 and CDR2 are SEHNR and FQNEAQ (reference sequence). Germline trimming cut 5 bases from V and 2 bases from J; bases unmatched to any gene: 5. This CDR3 is built from 15 residues. The CDR3 here is CASSRQGRPGNTIYF. The CDR3 DNA sequence: TGTGCCAGCAGCCGACAGGGGAGGCCTGGAAACACCATATATTTT.

The chain couples TRBV11-3 to TRBJ2-2, with TRBD1 matching over 8 bases. V was clipped by 3 bases and J by 4 bases; unmatched bases: 4. In germline, CDR1 is SGHNT, CDR2 YENEEA. This CDR3 has 15 amino acids. DNA of the CDR3: TGTGCCAGCAGCTTCGGGACAGGCATCACCGGGGAGCTGTTTTTT. Its protein is CASSFGTGITGELFF.

The chain employs TRBV9 and TRBJ1-3, with D tentatively TRBD1 (5 bases). Germline loops: CDR1 SGDLS, CDR2 YYNGEE. The ends were cut back, 5 bases at V and 4 bases at J, with 16 bases in the middle. The CDR3 sequence is 15 residues long. The CDR3 spells CASSDGGVEGNTIYF. CDR3 DNA sequence: TGTGCCAGCAGTGACGGGGGAGTAGAAGGAAACACCATATATTTT.

The CDR3 nucleotides read TGTGCCACCCCCGGTGACTACGAGCAGTACTTC. It specifies CATPGDYEQYF. The chain recombines TRBV28 with TRBJ2-7; D is unresolved. The CDR3 is made up of 11 amino acids. Trimming took off 10 bases at V and 3 bases at J, with 10 bases between the two ends. Germline CDR1 MDHEN, CDR2 SYDVKM. The full variable domain, completed using reference TRBV28 and TRBJ2-7, is DVKVTQSSRYLVKRTGEKVFLECVQDMDHENMFWYRQDPGLGLRLIYFSYDVKMKEKGDIPEGYSVSREKKERFSLILESASTNQTSMYLCATPGDYEQYFGPGTRLTVT.

J is TRBJ1-2 and V is TRBV3-1 (or the pseudogene TRBV3-2), with TRBD1 matching 9 bases. CDR1 is LGHDT and CDR2 is YNNKEL in the germline V gene (reference sequence). The CDR3 runs 15 residues. The V segment lost 0 bases and the J segment 3 bases; nucleotides outside the gene matches: 2. The CDR3 region has the DNA TGTGCCAGCAGCCAAGATACAGGGGGCGACTATGGCTACACCTTC. This encodes CASSQDTGGDYGYTF.

This clone showed up just a few times. V and J are TRBV7-9 and TRBJ1-3, with 9 bases aligning to TRBD1. With V trimmed by 6 bases and J by 2 bases, 5 bases remained unmatched. CDR1 is SEHNR, CDR2 FQNEAQ, per germline (reference sequence). This CDR3 comprises 15 residues. CDR3 nucleotides: TGTGCCAGCAGTCCACGGACAGGGGCTGGAAACACCATATATTTT. Its translation: CASSPRTGAGNTIYF.

This clone was picked up one time. The chain couples TRBV6-5 to TRBJ2-7, with a possible D match to TRBD1 (6 bases). CDR3 length equals 14 residues. Looked up from germline, CDR1 is MNHEY and CDR2 is SVGAGI. Trimming pared 6 bases from V and 3 bases from J, leaving 15 bases between. The CDR3 reads CASRPQGYGYEQYF. Here the CDR3 DNA reads TGTGCCAGCAGGCCGCAGGGGTACGGCTACGAGCAGTACTTC.

The V call is TRBV28, the J call TRBJ2-1; 10 nucleotides line up with TRBD2. The V gene end was trimmed by 6 bases and the J gene end by 7 bases; junction bases not matched to a gene: 15. The CDR3 runs 17 residues. The germline V gene encodes CDR1 MDHEN and CDR2 SYDVKM. CDR3 nucleotides: TGTGCCAGCAGCCCCGGGGGGGTAGCGGGAGGTAAGAATGAGCAGTTCTTC. Translation gives CASSPGGVAGGKNEQFF.

V is TRBV9 and J is TRBJ1-3; D is uncertain. CDR3 size: 16 residues. Germline V gene sequence: CDR1 SGDLS, CDR2 YYNGEE. The V gene lost 3 bases and the J gene lost 4 bases, with 17 bases spanning the gap. The CDR3 sequence: CASSERSAEEGNTIYF. In nucleotides, the CDR3 is TGTGCCAGCAGCGAACGAAGTGCGGAAGAAGGAAACACCATATATTTT.

CDR3 sequence reads: CASSQLTDGTSGNEQYF. As DNA, the CDR3 is TGCGCCAGCAGCCAACTCACGGACGGGACTAGCGGAAACGAGCAGTACTTC. The gene calls are TRBV4-3 and TRBJ2-7; 11 nucleotides agree with TRBD2. The CDR3 is made up of 17 amino acids. The V gene end was trimmed by 2 bases and the J gene end by 5 bases; junction bases not matched to a gene: 11. The V gene's germline CDR1 is LGHNA and CDR2 YSLEER.

The rearrangement links TRBV4-3 to TRBJ1-4, with 7 bases matching TRBD1. CDR3 length: 15 residues. Germline V gives CDR1 LGHNA, CDR2 YSLEER. V lost 4 bases and J lost 4; bases outside the gene matches: 6. The CDR3: CASSPQGNDNEKLFF. The CDR3 bases are TGCGCCAGCAGCCCACAGGGGAATGATAATGAAAAACTGTTTTTT.

The chain has TRBV7-3 and TRBJ1-2; 9 bases match TRBD1. J was trimmed by 6 bases and V by 2 bases; bases with no gene match: 7. This CDR3 region has 15 residues. Germline V gene lookup returns CDR1 SGHTA and CDR2 FQGTGA. For the CDR3, the DNA is TGTGCCAGCAGCTTATGGGGCGGGACAGGGAATGGCTACACCTTC. This encodes CASSLWGGTGNGYTF.

This sequence joins TRBV11-2 and TRBJ2-5; 12 bases match TRBD2. Trimming took 1 base from V and 5 from J; bases not matched to a gene: 11. The CDR3 consists of 18 residues. Looked up from germline, CDR1 is SGHAT and CDR2 is FQNNGV. The CDR3 coding sequence is TGTGCCAGCAGCTTAGGAGGACTAGCGGGACCCCGGGGGGAGACCCAGTACTTC. Translating gives CASSLGGLAGPRGETQYF. The variable domain in full, with the rest retrieved from reference TRBV11-2 and TRBJ2-5, is EAGVAQSPRYKIIEKRQSVAFWCNPISGHATLYWYQQILGQGPKLLIQFQNNGVVDDSQLPKDRFSAERLKGVDSTLKIQPAKLEDSAVYLCASSLGGLAGPRGETQYFGPGTRLLVL.

The chain joins TRBV14 to TRBJ1-1; no clear D gene. CDR3 length equals 15 residues. Trimming took 1 base from V and 1 from J, leaving 10 bases between them. Germline CDR1 is SGHDN and CDR2 is FVKESK. The CDR3 reads CASSQVFVRNTEAFF. For the CDR3, the DNA is TGTGCCAGCAGCCAAGTTTTCGTCAGGAACACTGAAGCTTTCTTT.

The rearrangement uses TRBV7-2 and TRBJ1-6; D unresolved. Per germline, CDR1 SGHTA and CDR2 FQGNSA. The CDR3 has 16 amino acids. V was clipped by 5 bases and J by 1 base, with 12 bases between them. The CDR3 sequence is CASSDNYKSYNSPLHF. CDR3 nucleotides: TGTGCCAGCAGCGATAACTACAAGTCCTATAATTCACCCCTCCACTTT.

The chain carries TRBV11-2 and TRBJ1-2; TRBD1 might be the D (6 bases). V shed 5 bases and J shed 2 bases, with 18 bases lying between them. CDR3 length: 16 residues. In germline, CDR1 is SGHAT, CDR2 FQNNGV. The CDR3 DNA reads as TGTGCCAGCAGCCCATTAACAGGGACCGGCAACTATGGCTACACCTTC. Translating it yields CASSPLTGTGNYGYTF.

V usage is TRBV6-6 and J usage is TRBJ2-7; D possibly corresponds to TRBD2 (5 bases). There are 13 residues in the CDR3. Germline assignment: CDR1 MNHNY and CDR2 SVGAGI (reference sequence). V was cut by 7 bases and J by 6 bases, with 16 bases left in between. The CDR3 reads CASTPTRASEQYF. For the CDR3, the DNA is TGTGCCAGCACCCCTACGAGGGCTTCCGAGCAGTACTTC.

This clone was observed once. The V call is TRBV28, the J call TRBJ1-1; no definite D call. The V and J ends lost 4 bases and 5 bases respectively, with 26 bases between them. Germline-derived CDR1 and CDR2 are MDHEN and SYDVKM. This CDR3 spans 18 amino acids. CDR3: CASSYPYRYPQVRTEAFF. CDR3 sequence (DNA): TGTGCCAGCAGTTACCCTTACAGATACCCTCAGGTGAGAACTGAAGCTTTCTTT.

The CDR3 loop is CASSTQGHNEQFF. Here the CDR3 DNA reads TGTGCCAGTAGTACACAGGGACACAATGAGCAGTTCTTC. The rearrangement joins TRBV19 to TRBJ2-1, with TRBD1 as a possible D gene (6 bases). Germline V gene lookup returns CDR1 LNHDA and CDR2 SQIVND (reference sequence). The V end was cut by 4 bases, the J end by 5 bases, with 9 bases between. CDR3 length: 13 amino acids.

The J gene is TRBJ1-6, the V gene TRBV28; 8 bases line up with TRBD1. CDR3 length: 14 residues. The germline gives CDR1 MDHEN, CDR2 SYDVKM. Trimming at V came to 9 bases and at J to 4 bases, leaving 5 bases not matched to a gene. CDR3 region: CASLRGRYNSPLHF. Here the CDR3 DNA reads TGTGCCAGTCTCAGGGGGCGATATAATTCACCCCTCCACTTT.

This chain uses TRBV27 with TRBJ1-6; 11 bases fit TRBD1. CDR3 length: 15 residues. From germline, CDR1 is MNHEY and CDR2 SMNVEV (reference sequence). Losses at the gene ends were 3 bases for V and 11 bases for J; bases not matched to a gene: 6. The CDR3 DNA follows: TGTGCCAGCAGTTTTTGGACAGGGGGCTGGGCACCCCTCCACTTT. This codes for CASSFWTGGWAPLHF.

The genes are TRBV5-1 and TRBJ2-1; weak D call: TRBD1 (6 bases). Trimming shortened V by 4 bases and J by 7 bases, and 12 bases separated the two germline ends. Germline V gene data show CDR1 as SGHRS and CDR2 as YFSETQ. The CDR3 is 13 amino acids. The CDR3 nucleotides read TGCGCCAGCAGCATCGGAAGGGGGAATGAGCAGTTCTTC. As protein: CASSIGRGNEQFF.

In this sample, this clone turned up once. The chain is built from TRBV2 and TRBJ1-4; 9 positions match TRBD1. Germline V lookup: CDR1 SNHLY, CDR2 FYNNEI. Trimming cost V 6 bases and J 6 bases; bases outside gene matches: 2. This CDR3 contains 13 residues. The DNA for the CDR3 is TGTGCCAGCAGGCGGGACAGGGATGAAAAACTGTTTTTT. This translates into CASRRDRDEKLFF.

The chain is built from TRBV6-2 or TRBV6-3 and TRBJ2-7, with TRBD1 as a possible D gene (5 bases). V was clipped by 3 bases and J by 2 bases, with 17 bases between them. The CDR3 is made up of 16 amino acids. Germline values: CDR1 MNHEY, CDR2 SVGEGT. Here the CDR3 reads CASSYGQGHSPYEQYF. As DNA, the CDR3 is TGTGCCAGCAGTTATGGGCAGGGTCATTCCCCCTACGAGCAGTACTTC.